The T cell receptor (beta chain) described here comes from a study of CD8 T cells in ankylosing spondylitis. Study outcomes and limitations: Reports say disease-linked clones showed up significantly more in matched ankylosing spondylitis synovial fluid. Roughly eight highly homologous variants made up a TCR beta motif that seemed to typify ankylosing spondylitis blood.

Trimming stripped 2 bases from V and 0 bases from J, with 10 bases between. The CDR3 has 15 residues. Germline CDR1 and CDR2: MNHEY and SVGEGT. TCRdb used MiXCR to reprocess the 5' RACE reads, holding one entry per CDR3 protein. The sample holds hundreds of thousands of distinct CDR3 sequences, about 12% seen once. This clonotype was counted many times. The antigen remains unidentified. The sequenced sample consisted of blood, either unsorted or a sorted T cell fraction (not recorded which). V gene TRBV6-2 or TRBV6-3 combines with J gene TRBJ1-1; D gene unclear. The clonotype comes from a male donor with ankylosing spondylitis. The CDR3 region has the DNA TGTGCCAGCAGTTACCCCGGACGGGTGAACACTGAAGCTTTCTTT. Residues: CASSYPGRVNTEAFF.